This T cell receptor beta chain comes out of a study of CD8+ T cells in alopecia areata. Study at large: Twice a day, 5 to 10 mg of oral tofacitinib was administered to treated patients.

Extraction and reverse transcription of RNA yielded cDNA as the sequencing template. The repertoire was sequenced with immunoSEQ multiplex PCR; TCRdb's copy has only in-frame clones and lacks some. The sample shows 150,000 or so clones, around 64% of them seen only once. The CDR3 length is 12 residues. The ends were cut back, 4 bases at V and 8 bases at J, with 11 bases in the middle. Germline CDR1 and CDR2: GTSNPN and SVGIG (reference sequence). Punch biopsies of lesional scalp, plus peripheral blood, were taken from alopecia areata patients. Starting from PBMCs, sorting isolated CD4+ and CD8+ T cells.

The origin of this receptor is a human donor with alopecia areata. The chain uses TRBV30 and TRBJ2-2, with unresolved D. This specimen consisted of CD8+ T cells sorted from blood, obtained at week 0. CDR3 loop: CAWTDSAGELFF. The CDR3 bases are TGTGCCTGGACGGATTCGGCGGGGGAGCTGTTTTTT.